These 7 T cell receptor beta chains share one sample of origin, sequenced in a study of identical twins. TCRdb re-called the 5' RACE reads with MiXCR, one entry per CDR3 protein. The sample lists some 630,000 distinct CDR3 sequences, about 7.1% seen once, with 1.6% in the top ten. The same sample was also studied in work on yellow fever vaccine responses in identical twins.

The sample consisted of PBMCs. The receptors here all came from a young woman in good health.

This clonotype was counted between two and nine times. J is TRBJ1-5 and V is TRBV12-3 or TRBV12-4, with D unclear. Trimming took 6 bases from V and 5 from J, leaving 8 bases between them. This CDR3 comprises 12 residues. In DNA, the CDR3 is TGTGCCAGCAGGTTCGCGGATCAGCCCCAGCATTTT. As protein: CASRFADQPQHF.

The rearrangement joins TRBV5-1 to TRBJ1-2, with unresolved D. The CDR3 has 14 residues. The V gene lost 7 bases and the J gene lost 2 bases, with 15 bases spanning the gap. Germline lookup yields CDR1 SGHRS and CDR2 YFSETQ. Written as DNA, the CDR3 is TGCGCCAGCCGGGAGGCAGTTGGGAACTATGGCTACACCTTC. This translates into CASREAVGNYGYTF.

This rearrangement joins TRBV27 to TRBJ2-5; tentatively, D is TRBD2 (5 bases). CDR1 MNHEY and CDR2 SMNVEV come from the germline V gene (reference sequence). There are 17 residues in the CDR3. The V gene lost 2 bases and the J gene lost 0 bases, with 16 bases spanning the gap. DNA of the CDR3: TGTGCCAGCAGTTTAAATTCGCGGGTTTCCCACCAAGAGACCCAGTACTTC. This codes for CASSLNSRVSHQETQYF.

The J gene is TRBJ2-5, the V gene TRBV11-3, with 8 bases lining up with TRBD1. Unmatched junction bases numbered 13, after V lost 0 bases and J lost 4 bases. The germline gives CDR1 SGHNT, CDR2 YENEEA. The CDR3 is 18 amino acids. In DNA, the CDR3 is TGTGCCAGCAGCTTAGACTTGATAAGACAGGGGCGAGCAGAGACCCAGTACTTC. Its protein product is CASSLDLIRQGRAETQYF.

The V gene is TRBV3-1, the J gene TRBJ2-1; 9 bases are a match to TRBD1. The CDR3 has 17 residues. Germline lookup yields CDR1 LGHDT and CDR2 YNNKEL (reference sequence). V lost 3 bases to trimming and J lost 3 bases; unmatched junction nucleotides: 9. For the CDR3, the DNA is TGTGCCAGCAGCCAGTGGGACGGGGACAGGGACTACAATGAGCAGTTCTTC. It translates to CASSQWDGDRDYNEQFF.

This clonotype has at least ten counts. This chain uses TRBV20-1 with TRBJ2-3, with D uncertain. The CDR3 totals 11 residues. Germline lookup yields CDR1 DFQATT and CDR2 SNEGSKA (reference sequence). V was pared by 5 bases and J by 6 bases, with 9 bases between. The CDR3, as DNA: TGCAGTGCTCTGGGAACCGATACGCAGTATTTT. This translates into CSALGTDTQYF.

The chain couples TRBV5-5 to TRBJ2-2, with 8 positions matching TRBD2. The ends lost 2 bases at V and 4 bases at J; junction bases unmatched: 4. Germline CDR1 and CDR2: SGHKS and YYEKEE (reference sequence). CDR3 length: 15 amino acids. The CDR3 reads CASSFSGALTGELFF. Written as DNA, the CDR3 is TGTGCCAGCAGCTTTAGCGGGGCACTCACCGGGGAGCTGTTTTTT.